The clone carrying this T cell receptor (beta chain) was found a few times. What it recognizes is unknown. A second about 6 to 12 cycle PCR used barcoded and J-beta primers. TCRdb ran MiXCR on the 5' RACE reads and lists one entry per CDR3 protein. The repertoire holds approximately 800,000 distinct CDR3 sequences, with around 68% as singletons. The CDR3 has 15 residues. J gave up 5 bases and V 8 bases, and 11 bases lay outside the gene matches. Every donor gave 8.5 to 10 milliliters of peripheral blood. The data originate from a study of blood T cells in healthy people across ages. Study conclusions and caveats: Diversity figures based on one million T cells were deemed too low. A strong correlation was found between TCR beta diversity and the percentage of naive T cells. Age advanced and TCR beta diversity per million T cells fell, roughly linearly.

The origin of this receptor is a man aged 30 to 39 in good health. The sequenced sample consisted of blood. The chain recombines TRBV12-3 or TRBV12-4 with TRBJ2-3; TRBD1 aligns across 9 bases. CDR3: CASSLGTGRVDTQYF. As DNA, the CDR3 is TGTGCCAGCTCCCTTGGGACAGGGAGGGTAGATACGCAGTATTTT.